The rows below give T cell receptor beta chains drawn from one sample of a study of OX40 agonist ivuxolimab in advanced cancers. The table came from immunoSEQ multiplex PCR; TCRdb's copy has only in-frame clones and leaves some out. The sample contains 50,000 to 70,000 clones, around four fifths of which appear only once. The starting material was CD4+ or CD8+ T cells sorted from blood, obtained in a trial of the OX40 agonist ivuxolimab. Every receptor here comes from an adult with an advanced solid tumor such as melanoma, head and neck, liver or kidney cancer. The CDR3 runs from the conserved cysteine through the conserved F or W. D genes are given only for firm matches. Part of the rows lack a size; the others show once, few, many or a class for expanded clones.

CDR3nt: TGTGCCAGCAGTGAACCGGGACAGGGTATCCACAATGAGCAGTTCTTC
CDR3aa: CASSEPGQGIHNEQFF
abundance: once
d_gene: TRBD1
j_gene: TRBJ2-1
v_gene: TRBV25-1

CDR3nt: TGTGCCAGCAGTAAAAGACAGGGAGGCACAGATACGCAGTATTTT
CDR3aa: CASSKRQGGTDTQYF
abundance: NA
d_gene: TRBD1
j_gene: TRBJ2-3
v_gene: TRBV28

CDR3nt: TGCGCCAGCAGCGACACTCCCCGCGGGTACGAGCAGTACTTC
CDR3aa: CASSDTPRGYEQYF
abundance: NA
d_gene: NA
j_gene: TRBJ2-7
v_gene: TRBV5-1

CDR3nt: TGTGCCAGTAGCCCCGGGACAGGGAGGGACTACGAGCAGTACTTC
CDR3aa: CASSPGTGRDYEQYF
abundance: NA
d_gene: TRBD1
j_gene: TRBJ2-7
v_gene: TRBV19

CDR3nt: TGTGCCAGCAGTTTTCACAGCACAGATACGCAGTATTTT
CDR3aa: CASSFHSTDTQYF
abundance: NA
d_gene: NA
j_gene: TRBJ2-3
v_gene: TRBV6-5

CDR3nt: TGTGCCAGCAGCTTGGCCTCCGAGGGCATCTCTGGAAACACCATATATTTT
CDR3aa: CASSLASEGISGNTIYF
abundance: NA
d_gene: NA
j_gene: TRBJ1-3
v_gene: TRBV5-4

CDR3nt: TGTGCCAGCAGCCCTCCCCCCCCCAGCAGCGCAGATACGCAGTATTTT
CDR3aa: CASSPPPPSSADTQYF
abundance: NA
d_gene: NA
j_gene: TRBJ2-3
v_gene: TRBV7-3

CDR3nt: TGTGCCAGCAGCAGGCCGGGACCGAGTAATGAGCAGTTCTTC
CDR3aa: CASSRPGPSNEQFF
abundance: NA
d_gene: NA
j_gene: TRBJ2-1
v_gene: TRBV6-5

CDR3nt: TGTGCCAGCAGCATGGGACAAGGATTGAACACTGAAGCTTTCTTT
CDR3aa: CASSMGQGLNTEAFF
abundance: NA
d_gene: NA
j_gene: TRBJ1-1
v_gene: TRBV9

CDR3nt: TGTGCCAGCGGTGGGAGCCCCACAGATACGCAGTATTTT
CDR3aa: CASGGSPTDTQYF
abundance: NA
d_gene: NA
j_gene: TRBJ2-3
v_gene: TRBV7-8

CDR3nt: TGTGCCAGCAGCGTGAGATATTTCGGACAGGGCTCCTACAATGAGCAGTTCTTC
CDR3aa: CASSVRYFGQGSYNEQFF
abundance: few
d_gene: TRBD1
j_gene: TRBJ2-1
v_gene: TRBV9

CDR3nt: TGTGCCAGCAGTTTTTCCACCCCGAGGGGGACGGGGGTCACCGGGGAGCTGTTTTTT
CDR3aa: CASSFSTPRGTGVTGELFF
abundance: NA
d_gene: NA
j_gene: TRBJ2-2
v_gene: TRBV27

CDR3nt: TGCGCCAGCAGCCAGACAGGGGGCCTCAACAATGAGCAGTTCTTC
CDR3aa: CASSQTGGLNNEQFF
abundance: NA
d_gene: TRBD1
j_gene: TRBJ2-1
v_gene: TRBV4-1

CDR3nt: TGTGCCAGCTCGTGGGCCGGGGAGCTGTTTTTT
CDR3aa: CASSWAGELFF
abundance: few
d_gene: NA
j_gene: TRBJ2-2
v_gene: TRBV9

CDR3nt: TGTGCCAGCAGCCAGACCAGGGAGACCCAGTACTTC
CDR3aa: CASSQTRETQYF
abundance: once
d_gene: NA
j_gene: TRBJ2-5
v_gene: TRBV14

CDR3nt: TGTGCCAGCAGTTTAGAGGATCCCTATGGCTACACCTTC
CDR3aa: CASSLEDPYGYTF
abundance: NA
d_gene: NA
j_gene: TRBJ1-2
v_gene: TRBV28

CDR3nt: TGTGCCAGCAGTTCCCAGAACTATGGCTACACCTTC
CDR3aa: CASSSQNYGYTF
abundance: few
d_gene: NA
j_gene: TRBJ1-2
v_gene: TRBV28

CDR3nt: TGCGCCAGCAGCCAGGGGACAGGGGGCTCCGAGCAGTACTTC
CDR3aa: CASSQGTGGSEQYF
abundance: NA
d_gene: TRBD1
j_gene: TRBJ2-7
v_gene: TRBV5-1

CDR3nt: TGTGCCACCACGAACGGAGGAAGGGCTAGCGGGGGGAACACCGGGGAGCTGTTTTTT
CDR3aa: CATTNGGRASGGNTGELFF
abundance: NA
d_gene: TRBD2
j_gene: TRBJ2-2
v_gene: TRBV15

CDR3nt: TGTGCCAGCAATCCGGGACAGGGGATGGGGGAGCTGTTTTTT
CDR3aa: CASNPGQGMGELFF
abundance: NA
d_gene: TRBD1
j_gene: TRBJ2-2
v_gene: TRBV2

CDR3nt: TGTGCCAGCAGCGTTCTCGGGGCAACCACCTCTGGAAACACCATATATTTT
CDR3aa: CASSVLGATTSGNTIYF
abundance: NA
d_gene: NA
j_gene: TRBJ1-3
v_gene: TRBV9

CDR3nt: TGTGCCAGCAGTCGCATTTCCTACGAGCAGTACTTC
CDR3aa: CASSRISYEQYF
abundance: NA
d_gene: NA
j_gene: TRBJ2-7
v_gene: TRBV6-6

CDR3nt: TGTGCCAGCAGCCGCGGTCAGGGCGGGACTTTCCAGTATTTT
CDR3aa: CASSRGQGGTFQYF
abundance: NA
d_gene: NA
j_gene: TRBJ2-3
v_gene: TRBV11-2